This T cell receptor (beta chain) was observed in a study of T cell responses to AZD1222 COVID-19 vaccine. The CDR3 is made up of 14 amino acids. Trimming cost V 3 bases and J 1 base, with 9 bases left between them. In germline, CDR1 is SGDLS, CDR2 YYNGEE. Only in-frame clones appear in the TCRdb table, and some are missing; sequencing was by immunoSEQ multiplex PCR. The sample lists 78,000 or so clones, around 88% occurring once. The sequence came from an adult in good health. This chain uses TRBV9 with TRBJ2-3, with D maybe TRBD1 (6 bases). Specimen: peripheral blood, collected on day 0 of AZD1222 vaccination. DNA for the CDR3: TGTGCCAGCAGCGCGGACAGTCGCACAGATACGCAGTATTTT. Its translation: CASSADSRTDTQYF.